The rows below give T cell receptor beta chains drawn from one sample of a study of T cell responses to AZD1222 COVID-19 vaccine. Sequenced by immunoSEQ multiplex PCR; TCRdb stores in-frame clones only, minus some. The top ten hold roughly 4.7% of the sample, which has roughly 140,000 clones, approximately 89% seen once. The input for sequencing was peripheral blood, taken on day 0 of AZD1222 vaccination. These TCRs come from an adult in good health. CDR3s include the opening cysteine and the closing phenylalanine or tryptophan. Fields, in order: clone size, J gene, V gene, D gene, CDR3 DNA, CDR3 protein. D genes are given only for firm matches. Clone size is not always given. Where it is, it says once, few, many or a class for expanded clones.

abundance: NA
j_gene: TRBJ2-1
v_gene: TRBV15
d_gene: NA
CDR3nt: TGTGCCACCAGCAGAGAGGGGAGTTCCTACAATGAGCAGTTCTTC
CDR3aa: CATSREGSSYNEQFF

abundance: NA
j_gene: TRBJ2-5
v_gene: TRBV3-1/TRBV3-2
d_gene: TRBD1
CDR3nt: TGTGCCAGCAGCCCAACCGGGGACAGGGATGGCCAAGAGACCCAGTACTTC
CDR3aa: CASSPTGDRDGQETQYF

abundance: NA
j_gene: TRBJ2-7
v_gene: TRBV14
d_gene: NA
CDR3nt: TGTGCCAGCAGCCAAGTGTCCGGTTCCTACGAGCAGTACTTC
CDR3aa: CASSQVSGSYEQYF

abundance: NA
j_gene: TRBJ2-3
v_gene: TRBV28
d_gene: TRBD2
CDR3nt: TGTGCCAGCAGTTCCGGACTAGCGGGAGACACGCAGTATTTT
CDR3aa: CASSSGLAGDTQYF

abundance: NA
j_gene: TRBJ2-7
v_gene: TRBV13
d_gene: NA
CDR3nt: TGTGCCAGCAGCAAGGGGGCGGGAGCCCTCTCCTACGAGCAGTACTTC
CDR3aa: CASSKGAGALSYEQYF

abundance: NA
j_gene: TRBJ2-4
v_gene: TRBV19
d_gene: NA
CDR3nt: TGTGCCAGTAGTCGAACCGGGACGAAAAACATTCAGTACTTC
CDR3aa: CASSRTGTKNIQYF

abundance: NA
j_gene: TRBJ1-2
v_gene: TRBV24-1
d_gene: NA
CDR3nt: TGTGCCACCAGTGATCACAGGGCCCCCCACTATGGCTACACCTTC
CDR3aa: CATSDHRAPHYGYTF

abundance: NA
j_gene: TRBJ2-1
v_gene: TRBV12-5
d_gene: NA
CDR3nt: TGTGCTAGTGGTATGGACAGTCTCGATGAGCAGTTCTTC
CDR3aa: CASGMDSLDEQFF

abundance: NA
j_gene: TRBJ2-1
v_gene: TRBV5-4
d_gene: TRBD1
CDR3nt: TGTGCCAGCAGCTTGCTGACAGGGGGGGTCGATGAGCAGTTCTTC
CDR3aa: CASSLLTGGVDEQFF

abundance: NA
j_gene: TRBJ2-7
v_gene: TRBV4-1
d_gene: NA
CDR3nt: TGCGCCAGCAGCCCAGCGGAAAGCTCCTACGAGCAGTACTTC
CDR3aa: CASSPAESSYEQYF

abundance: NA
j_gene: TRBJ2-5
v_gene: TRBV7-8
d_gene: TRBD2
CDR3nt: TGTGCCAGCAGCCCTCCACTAGCGGACCTACTTGAGACCCAGTACTTC
CDR3aa: CASSPPLADLLETQYF

abundance: NA
j_gene: TRBJ1-4
v_gene: TRBV11-2
d_gene: TRBD1
CDR3nt: TGTGCCAGCAGCTTGAGACAGGGGGTAGGGGAAAAACTGTTTTTT
CDR3aa: CASSLRQGVGEKLFF

abundance: NA
j_gene: TRBJ2-3
v_gene: TRBV9
d_gene: TRBD2
CDR3nt: TGTGCCAGCAGCGTAGAGGCGGGAGTGTCCAGGACAGATACGCAGTATTTT
CDR3aa: CASSVEAGVSRTDTQYF

abundance: once
j_gene: TRBJ2-5
v_gene: TRBV15
d_gene: NA
CDR3nt: TGTGCCACCAGCAGAGGGGGGCACCAGTACTTC
CDR3aa: CATSRGGHQYF

abundance: NA
j_gene: TRBJ2-1
v_gene: TRBV4-1
d_gene: TRBD2
CDR3nt: TGCGCCAGCAGCCCTACTGGGCTAGCGGGCAATGAGCAGTTCTTC
CDR3aa: CASSPTGLAGNEQFF

abundance: NA
j_gene: TRBJ2-1
v_gene: TRBV28
d_gene: NA
CDR3nt: TGTGCCAGCAGTTTATCTTACTACAATGAGCAGTTCTTC
CDR3aa: CASSLSYYNEQFF

abundance: NA
j_gene: TRBJ2-5
v_gene: TRBV18
d_gene: TRBD2
CDR3nt: TGTGCCAGCTCACCACCGTGGGGAGGGGAGACCCAGTACTTC
CDR3aa: CASSPPWGGETQYF

abundance: NA
j_gene: TRBJ2-1
v_gene: TRBV4-1
d_gene: TRBD2
CDR3nt: TGCGCCAGCAGCCAAGAGAGCGAACTAGCGGGAGGTATCCATGAGCAGTTCTTC
CDR3aa: CASSQESELAGGIHEQFF

abundance: NA
j_gene: TRBJ1-5
v_gene: TRBV28
d_gene: NA
CDR3nt: TGTGCCAGCAGTTCTCTTTTGAGGGATCAGCCCCAGCATTTT
CDR3aa: CASSSLLRDQPQHF

abundance: NA
j_gene: TRBJ2-3
v_gene: TRBV19
d_gene: TRBD2
CDR3nt: TGTGCCAGTAGTACTCCCGGACTAGCGGGACCGGTAGCGACAGATACGCAGTATTTT
CDR3aa: CASSTPGLAGPVATDTQYF

abundance: NA
j_gene: TRBJ1-5
v_gene: TRBV18
d_gene: NA
CDR3nt: TGTGCCAGCTCACCGAGAGGGGATCAGCCCCAGCATTTT
CDR3aa: CASSPRGDQPQHF

abundance: NA
j_gene: TRBJ1-1
v_gene: TRBV25-1
d_gene: NA
CDR3nt: TGTGCCAGCAGTGAGTTACAGCAGTCCACTGAAGCTTTCTTT
CDR3aa: CASSELQQSTEAFF

abundance: few
j_gene: TRBJ2-2
v_gene: TRBV4-3
d_gene: NA
CDR3nt: TGCGCCAGCAGCCTAACCCCGATTGACCGGGAGCTGTTTTTT
CDR3aa: CASSLTPIDRELFF

abundance: NA
j_gene: TRBJ2-7
v_gene: TRBV27
d_gene: NA
CDR3nt: TGTGCCAGCAGTTTTGAGACAGGCAACCACGAGCAGTACTTC
CDR3aa: CASSFETGNHEQYF

abundance: NA
j_gene: TRBJ1-4
v_gene: TRBV7-2
d_gene: NA
CDR3nt: TGTGCCAGCAGCTGGGCAGGGGCCCGGAGTGAAAAACTGTTTTTT
CDR3aa: CASSWAGARSEKLFF

abundance: NA
j_gene: TRBJ1-5
v_gene: TRBV7-2
d_gene: NA
CDR3nt: TGTGCCAGCAGCTTAGAGGACACTAGTCATCAGCCCCAGCATTTT
CDR3aa: CASSLEDTSHQPQHF

abundance: NA
j_gene: TRBJ2-1
v_gene: TRBV27
d_gene: NA
CDR3nt: TGTGCCAGCAGTCTCCCAGGCTCCTACAATGAGCAGTTCTTC
CDR3aa: CASSLPGSYNEQFF

abundance: NA
j_gene: TRBJ2-1
v_gene: TRBV14
d_gene: NA
CDR3nt: TGTGCCAGCAGCACAATCCAGACCCTCTCCTACAATGAGCAGTTCTTC
CDR3aa: CASSTIQTLSYNEQFF

abundance: NA
j_gene: TRBJ2-7
v_gene: TRBV15
d_gene: NA
CDR3nt: TGTGCCACCAGCAGCAGGGGAACTAGCAACGAGCAGTACTTC
CDR3aa: CATSSRGTSNEQYF

abundance: NA
j_gene: TRBJ2-7
v_gene: TRBV6-5
d_gene: NA
CDR3nt: TGTGCCAGCAGCCCCAGCCTGAGCTCCTACGAGCAGTACTTC
CDR3aa: CASSPSLSSYEQYF

abundance: NA
j_gene: TRBJ1-1
v_gene: TRBV6-5
d_gene: TRBD1
CDR3nt: TGTGCCAGCAGTTACTCGTTACAGGGGACTGAAGCTTTCTTT
CDR3aa: CASSYSLQGTEAFF

abundance: once
j_gene: TRBJ2-7
v_gene: TRBV11-2
d_gene: NA
CDR3nt: TGTGCCAGCAGCTCAGGGGTGTTATCCTACGAGCAGTACTTC
CDR3aa: CASSSGVLSYEQYF

abundance: NA
j_gene: TRBJ1-5
v_gene: TRBV7-9
d_gene: NA
CDR3nt: TGTGCCAGCAGCTTAGCCCCTGTCAATCAGCCCCAGCATTTT
CDR3aa: CASSLAPVNQPQHF

abundance: NA
j_gene: TRBJ1-5
v_gene: TRBV4-2
d_gene: NA
CDR3nt: TGTGCCAGCAGCCATAGAGGGGAAAATCAGCCCCAGCATTTT
CDR3aa: CASSHRGENQPQHF

abundance: NA
j_gene: TRBJ1-2
v_gene: TRBV9
d_gene: TRBD1
CDR3nt: TGTGCCAGCAGCGTAGCTTCAGGGGGCAACTATGGCTACACCTTC
CDR3aa: CASSVASGGNYGYTF

abundance: NA
j_gene: TRBJ2-5
v_gene: TRBV7-2
d_gene: TRBD1
CDR3nt: TGTGCCAGCAGCTTAGTAGGATGGGGGACAGAAGAGACCCAGTACTTC
CDR3aa: CASSLVGWGTEETQYF

abundance: NA
j_gene: TRBJ2-3
v_gene: TRBV4-2
d_gene: NA
CDR3nt: TGTGCCAGCTCACTTGCGGACGGGGGCACAGATACGCAGTATTTT
CDR3aa: CASSLADGGTDTQYF

abundance: NA
j_gene: TRBJ2-1
v_gene: TRBV28
d_gene: TRBD2
CDR3nt: TGTGCCAGCAGGCTTTCGGGGGGCAATGAGCAGTTCTTC
CDR3aa: CASRLSGGNEQFF

abundance: NA
j_gene: TRBJ1-1
v_gene: TRBV19
d_gene: NA
CDR3nt: TGTGCCAGTAGTAGTAGTGGATTCACCCAGGCTGAAGCTTTCTTT
CDR3aa: CASSSSGFTQAEAFF

abundance: once
j_gene: TRBJ2-1
v_gene: TRBV4-2
d_gene: TRBD1
CDR3nt: TGTGCCAGCAGCCAAGATGGGACAGGGTCGAATGAGCAGTTCTTC
CDR3aa: CASSQDGTGSNEQFF

abundance: NA
j_gene: TRBJ2-2
v_gene: TRBV27
d_gene: TRBD2
CDR3nt: TGTGCCAGCAGTTTGAGCGGGGGCGGGGAGCTGTTTTTT
CDR3aa: CASSLSGGGELFF

abundance: NA
j_gene: TRBJ2-4
v_gene: TRBV10-1
d_gene: NA
CDR3nt: TGCGCCAGCAGCGGAGGTGGGACCAAAAACATTCAGTACTTC
CDR3aa: CASSGGGTKNIQYF

abundance: NA
j_gene: TRBJ1-1
v_gene: TRBV19
d_gene: NA
CDR3nt: TGTGCCAGTAGTCCTTCGGGGCTGGGGAACACTGAAGCTTTCTTT
CDR3aa: CASSPSGLGNTEAFF

abundance: NA
j_gene: TRBJ2-3
v_gene: TRBV6-5
d_gene: NA
CDR3nt: TGTGCCAGCCGCCCAGGGGGGTACACAGATACGCAGTATTTT
CDR3aa: CASRPGGYTDTQYF

abundance: once
j_gene: TRBJ1-1
v_gene: TRBV25-1
d_gene: NA
CDR3nt: TGTGCCAGCAGTGCCTTGATACAGGTCGGGGCTGAAGCTTTCTTT
CDR3aa: CASSALIQVGAEAFF

abundance: NA
j_gene: TRBJ2-1
v_gene: TRBV20-1
d_gene: TRBD2
CDR3nt: TGCAGTGCTAGTGGTAGCGGGACTAGCGGGAGGCGGAGCTCCTACAATGAGCAGTTCTTC
CDR3aa: CSASGSGTSGRRSSYNEQFF

abundance: NA
j_gene: TRBJ1-6
v_gene: TRBV11-2
d_gene: TRBD1
CDR3nt: TGTGCCAGCAGCTTAGTCTTCGGTGGACAGGAAAATTCACCCCTCCACTTT
CDR3aa: CASSLVFGGQENSPLHF

abundance: NA
j_gene: TRBJ2-1
v_gene: TRBV3-1/TRBV3-2
d_gene: TRBD2
CDR3nt: TGTGCCAGCAGCCTCACATCGGGAGGTTCCTACAATGAGCAGTTCTTC
CDR3aa: CASSLTSGGSYNEQFF

abundance: NA
j_gene: TRBJ1-1
v_gene: TRBV19
d_gene: TRBD1
CDR3nt: TGTGCCAGTACCCGCGGCTCCGGGACAGGGGGGGGGAACACTGAAGCTTTCTTT
CDR3aa: CASTRGSGTGGGNTEAFF

abundance: few
j_gene: TRBJ2-1
v_gene: TRBV6-5
d_gene: TRBD2
CDR3nt: TGTGCCAGCAGGACTAGCGGGAGAGGCGATGAGCAGTTCTTC
CDR3aa: CASRTSGRGDEQFF

abundance: once
j_gene: TRBJ2-2
v_gene: TRBV5-1
d_gene: NA
CDR3nt: TGCGCCAGCAGCCTCACAGCGAACACCGGGGAGCTGTTTTTT
CDR3aa: CASSLTANTGELFF

abundance: NA
j_gene: TRBJ2-1
v_gene: TRBV19
d_gene: TRBD2
CDR3nt: TGTGCCAGTAGCACAACAACTAGCGGGAGGGAGATGAACTACAATGAGCAGTTCTTC
CDR3aa: CASSTTTSGREMNYNEQFF

abundance: once
j_gene: TRBJ1-3
v_gene: TRBV7-8
d_gene: NA
CDR3nt: TGTGCCAGCAGCTTAGAGGCAGGCGCTGGAAACACCATATATTTT
CDR3aa: CASSLEAGAGNTIYF

abundance: NA
j_gene: TRBJ2-6
v_gene: TRBV6-2/TRBV6-3
d_gene: NA
CDR3nt: TGTGCCAGCAGTTACGTGGGTAGCGGACTCTCGGGGGGGGCCAACGTCCTGACTTTC
CDR3aa: CASSYVGSGLSGGANVLTF

abundance: NA
j_gene: TRBJ1-5
v_gene: TRBV27
d_gene: TRBD1
CDR3nt: TGTGCCAGCAGTTTTGACAGGGATCAGCCCCAGCATTTT
CDR3aa: CASSFDRDQPQHF

abundance: NA
j_gene: TRBJ1-5
v_gene: TRBV7-2
d_gene: NA
CDR3nt: TGTGCCAGCAGCTTAGTCAATCTGGGCAATCAGCCCCAGCATTTT
CDR3aa: CASSLVNLGNQPQHF

abundance: NA
j_gene: TRBJ2-1
v_gene: TRBV10-2
d_gene: TRBD1
CDR3nt: TGCGCCAGCTCACAGGGGGGAGATGAGCAGTTCTTC
CDR3aa: CASSQGGDEQFF

abundance: NA
j_gene: TRBJ2-1
v_gene: TRBV7-9
d_gene: NA
CDR3nt: TGTGCCAGCAGTAGTCCCCGGGAGTTTGCAAACAATGAGCAGTTCTTC
CDR3aa: CASSSPREFANNEQFF

abundance: NA
j_gene: TRBJ2-7
v_gene: TRBV7-9
d_gene: NA
CDR3nt: TGTGCCAGCAGCTTCCCCGAAAGTTACGAGCAGTACTTC
CDR3aa: CASSFPESYEQYF